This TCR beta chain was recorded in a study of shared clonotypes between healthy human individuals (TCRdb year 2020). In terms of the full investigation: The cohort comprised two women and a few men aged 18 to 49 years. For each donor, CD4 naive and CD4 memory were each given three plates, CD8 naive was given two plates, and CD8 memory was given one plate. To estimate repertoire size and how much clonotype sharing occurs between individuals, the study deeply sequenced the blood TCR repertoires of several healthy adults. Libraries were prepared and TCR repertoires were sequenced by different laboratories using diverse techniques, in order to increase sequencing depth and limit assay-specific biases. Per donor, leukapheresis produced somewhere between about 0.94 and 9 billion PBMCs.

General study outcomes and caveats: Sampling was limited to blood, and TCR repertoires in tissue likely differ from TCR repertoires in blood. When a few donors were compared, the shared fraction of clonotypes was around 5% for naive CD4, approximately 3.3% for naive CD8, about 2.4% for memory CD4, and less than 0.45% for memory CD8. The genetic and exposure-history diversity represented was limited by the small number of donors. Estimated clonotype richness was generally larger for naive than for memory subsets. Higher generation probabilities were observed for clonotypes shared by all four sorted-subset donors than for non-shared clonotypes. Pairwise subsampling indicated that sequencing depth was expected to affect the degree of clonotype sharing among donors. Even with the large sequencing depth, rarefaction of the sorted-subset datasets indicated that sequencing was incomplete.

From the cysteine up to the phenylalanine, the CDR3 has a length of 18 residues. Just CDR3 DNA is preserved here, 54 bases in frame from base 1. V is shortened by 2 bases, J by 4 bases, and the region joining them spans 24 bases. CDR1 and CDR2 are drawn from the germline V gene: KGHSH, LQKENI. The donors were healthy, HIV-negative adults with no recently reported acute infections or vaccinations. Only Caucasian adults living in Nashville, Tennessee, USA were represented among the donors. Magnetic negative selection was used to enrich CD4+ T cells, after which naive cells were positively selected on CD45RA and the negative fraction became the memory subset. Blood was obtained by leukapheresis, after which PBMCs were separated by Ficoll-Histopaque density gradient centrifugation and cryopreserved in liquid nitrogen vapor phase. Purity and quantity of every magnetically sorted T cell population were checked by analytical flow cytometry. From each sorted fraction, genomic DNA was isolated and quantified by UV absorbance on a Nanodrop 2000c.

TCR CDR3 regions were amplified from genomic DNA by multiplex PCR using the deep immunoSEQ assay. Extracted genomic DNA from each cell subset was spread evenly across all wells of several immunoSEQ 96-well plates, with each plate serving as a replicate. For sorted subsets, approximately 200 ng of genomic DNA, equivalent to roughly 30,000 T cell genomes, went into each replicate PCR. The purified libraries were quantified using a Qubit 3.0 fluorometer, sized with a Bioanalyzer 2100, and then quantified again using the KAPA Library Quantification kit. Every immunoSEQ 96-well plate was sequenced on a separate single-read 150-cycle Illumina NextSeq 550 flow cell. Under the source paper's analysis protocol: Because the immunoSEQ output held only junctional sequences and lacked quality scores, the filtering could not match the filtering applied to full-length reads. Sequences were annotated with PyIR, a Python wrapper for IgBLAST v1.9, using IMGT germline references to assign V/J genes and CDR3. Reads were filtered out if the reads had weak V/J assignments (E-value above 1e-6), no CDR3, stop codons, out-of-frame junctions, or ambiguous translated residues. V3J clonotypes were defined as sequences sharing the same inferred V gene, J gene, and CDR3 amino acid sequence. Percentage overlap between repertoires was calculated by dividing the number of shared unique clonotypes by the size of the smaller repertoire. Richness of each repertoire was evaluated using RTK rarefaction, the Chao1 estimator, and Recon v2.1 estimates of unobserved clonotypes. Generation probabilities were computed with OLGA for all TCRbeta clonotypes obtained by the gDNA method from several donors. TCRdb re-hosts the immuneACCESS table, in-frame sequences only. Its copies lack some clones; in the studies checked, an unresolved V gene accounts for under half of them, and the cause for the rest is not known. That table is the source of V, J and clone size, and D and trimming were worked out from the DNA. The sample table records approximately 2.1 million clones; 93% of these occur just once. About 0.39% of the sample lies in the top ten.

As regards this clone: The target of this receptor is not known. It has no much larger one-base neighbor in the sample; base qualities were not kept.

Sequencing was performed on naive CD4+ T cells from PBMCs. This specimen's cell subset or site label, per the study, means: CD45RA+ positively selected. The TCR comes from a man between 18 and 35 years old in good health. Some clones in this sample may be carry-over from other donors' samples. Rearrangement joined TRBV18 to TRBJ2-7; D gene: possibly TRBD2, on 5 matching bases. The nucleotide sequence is TGTGCCAGCTCACCAGAACCCCGCAGGACTCCTAGCTTATACGAGCAGTACTTC. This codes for CASSPEPRRTPSLYEQYF.